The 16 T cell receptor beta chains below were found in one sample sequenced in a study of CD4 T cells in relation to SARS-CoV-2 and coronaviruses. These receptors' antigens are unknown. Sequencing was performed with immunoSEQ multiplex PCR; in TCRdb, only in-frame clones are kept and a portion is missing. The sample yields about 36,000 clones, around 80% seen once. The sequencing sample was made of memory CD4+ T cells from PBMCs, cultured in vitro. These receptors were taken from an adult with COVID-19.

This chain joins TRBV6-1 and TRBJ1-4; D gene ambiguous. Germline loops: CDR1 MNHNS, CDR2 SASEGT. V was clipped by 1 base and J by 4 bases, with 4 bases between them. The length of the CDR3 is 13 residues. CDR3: CASSEDFNEKLFF. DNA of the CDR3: TGTGCCAGCAGTGAAGACTTTAATGAAAAACTGTTTTTT.

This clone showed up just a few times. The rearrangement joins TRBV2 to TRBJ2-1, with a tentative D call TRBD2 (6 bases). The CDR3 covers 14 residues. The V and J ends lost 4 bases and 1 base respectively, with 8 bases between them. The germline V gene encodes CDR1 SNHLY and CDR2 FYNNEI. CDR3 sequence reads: CASSAGRSYNEQFF. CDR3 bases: TGTGCCAGCAGTGCAGGGAGGTCCTACAATGAGCAGTTCTTC.

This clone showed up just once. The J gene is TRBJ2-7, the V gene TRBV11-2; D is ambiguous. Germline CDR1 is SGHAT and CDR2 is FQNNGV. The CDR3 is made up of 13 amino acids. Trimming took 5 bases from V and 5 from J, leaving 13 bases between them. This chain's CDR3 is CASSPLWVHEQYF. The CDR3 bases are TGTGCCAGCAGCCCCCTCTGGGTTCACGAGCAGTACTTC. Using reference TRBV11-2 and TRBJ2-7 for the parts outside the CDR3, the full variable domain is EAGVAQSPRYKIIEKRQSVAFWCNPISGHATLYWYQQILGQGPKLLIQFQNNGVVDDSQLPKDRFSAERLKGVDSTLKIQPAKLEDSAVYLCASSPLWVHEQYFGPGTRLTVT.

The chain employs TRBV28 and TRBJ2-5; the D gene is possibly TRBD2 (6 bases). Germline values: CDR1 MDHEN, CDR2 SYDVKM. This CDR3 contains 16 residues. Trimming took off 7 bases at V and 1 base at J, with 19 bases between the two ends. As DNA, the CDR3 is TGTGCCAGCAAGACGGGGCCTCCGCGGGGCCAAGAGACCCAGTACTTC. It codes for CASKTGPPRGQETQYF. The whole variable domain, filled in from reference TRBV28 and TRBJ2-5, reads DVKVTQSSRYLVKRTGEKVFLECVQDMDHENMFWYRQDPGLGLRLIYFSYDVKMKEKGDIPEGYSVSREKKERFSLILESASTNQTSMYLCASKTGPPRGQETQYFGPGTRLLVL.

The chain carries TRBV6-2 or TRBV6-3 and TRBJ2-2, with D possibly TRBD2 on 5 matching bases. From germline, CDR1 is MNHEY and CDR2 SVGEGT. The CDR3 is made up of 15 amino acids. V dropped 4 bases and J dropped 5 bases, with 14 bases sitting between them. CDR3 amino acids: CASSSLDGVTGELFF. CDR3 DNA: TGTGCCAGCAGTTCCTTGGACGGGGTGACCGGGGAGCTGTTTTTT.

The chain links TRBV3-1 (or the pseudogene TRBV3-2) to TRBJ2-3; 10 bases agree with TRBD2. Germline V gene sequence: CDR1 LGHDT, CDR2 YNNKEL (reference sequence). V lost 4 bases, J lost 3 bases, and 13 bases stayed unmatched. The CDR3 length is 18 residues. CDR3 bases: TGTGCCAGCAGCCCGCTATCCTTACTAGCGGGACGTACAGATACGCAGTATTTT. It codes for CASSPLSLLAGRTDTQYF.

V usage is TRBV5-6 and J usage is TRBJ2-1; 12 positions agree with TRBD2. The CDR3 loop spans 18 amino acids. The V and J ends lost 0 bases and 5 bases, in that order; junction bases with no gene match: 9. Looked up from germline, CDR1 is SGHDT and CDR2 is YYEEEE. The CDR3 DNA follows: TGTGCCAGCAGCTTGGTTCTAGCGGGAGGGCCATTTGACAATGAGCAGTTCTTC. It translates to CASSLVLAGGPFDNEQFF.

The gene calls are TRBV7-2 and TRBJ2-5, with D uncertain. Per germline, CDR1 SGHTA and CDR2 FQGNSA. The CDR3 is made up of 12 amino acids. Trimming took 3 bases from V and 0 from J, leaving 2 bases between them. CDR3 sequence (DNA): TGTGCCAGCAGCTTGTACCAAGAGACCCAGTACTTC. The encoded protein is CASSLYQETQYF.

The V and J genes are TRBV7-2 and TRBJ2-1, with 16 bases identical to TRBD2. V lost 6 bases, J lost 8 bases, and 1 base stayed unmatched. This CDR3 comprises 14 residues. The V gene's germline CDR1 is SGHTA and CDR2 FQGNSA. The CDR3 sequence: CASRGLAGGDEQFF. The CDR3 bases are TGTGCCAGCAGGGGACTAGCGGGAGGGGATGAGCAGTTCTTC.

The CDR3, as DNA: TGTGCCAGCAGTACAAGGGACACCGGCTACACCTTC. Translation gives CASSTRDTGYTF. This chain links TRBV12-3 or TRBV12-4 with TRBJ1-2; perhaps TRBD1 as D (6 bases). With 5 bases removed from V and 8 bases from J, the gap between germline ends came to 12 bases. The CDR3 contains 12 residues.

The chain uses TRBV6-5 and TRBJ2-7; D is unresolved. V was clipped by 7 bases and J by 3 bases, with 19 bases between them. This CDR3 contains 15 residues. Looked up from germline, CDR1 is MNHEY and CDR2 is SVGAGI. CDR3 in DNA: TGTGCCAGCACCAGGCGTGGGCCAAGGAGCTACGAGCAGTACTTC. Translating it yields CASTRRGPRSYEQYF.

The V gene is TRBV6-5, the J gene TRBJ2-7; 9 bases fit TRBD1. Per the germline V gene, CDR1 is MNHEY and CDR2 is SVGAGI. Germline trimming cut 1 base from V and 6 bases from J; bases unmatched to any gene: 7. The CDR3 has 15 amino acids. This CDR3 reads CASSYLGQGPAEQYF. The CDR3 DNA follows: TGTGCCAGCAGTTACTTGGGACAGGGACCGGCCGAGCAGTACTTC.

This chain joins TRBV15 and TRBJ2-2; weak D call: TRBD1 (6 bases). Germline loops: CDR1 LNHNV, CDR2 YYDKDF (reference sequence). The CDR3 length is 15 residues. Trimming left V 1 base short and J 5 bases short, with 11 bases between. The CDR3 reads CATSRALQGTGELFF. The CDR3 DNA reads TGTGCCACCAGCAGAGCCCTTCAGGGGACCGGGGAGCTGTTTTTT.

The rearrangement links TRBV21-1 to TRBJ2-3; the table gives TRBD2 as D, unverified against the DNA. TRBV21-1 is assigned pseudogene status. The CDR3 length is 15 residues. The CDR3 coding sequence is TGTGCCAGCACCTATCGGGGACTCCCCACAGATACGCAGTATTTT. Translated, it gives CASTYRGLPTDTQYF.

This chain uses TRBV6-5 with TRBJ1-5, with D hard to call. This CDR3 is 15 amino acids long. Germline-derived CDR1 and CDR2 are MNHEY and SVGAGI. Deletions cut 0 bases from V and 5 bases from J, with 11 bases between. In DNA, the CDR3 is TGTGCCAGCAGTTACTCGTCGCGGAGGGATCAGCCCCAGCATTTT. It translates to CASSYSSRRDQPQHF.

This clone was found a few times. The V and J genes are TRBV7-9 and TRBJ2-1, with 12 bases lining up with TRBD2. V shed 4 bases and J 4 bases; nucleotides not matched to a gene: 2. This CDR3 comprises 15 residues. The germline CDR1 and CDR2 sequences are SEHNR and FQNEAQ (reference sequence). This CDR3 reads CASSSGTSGYNEQFF. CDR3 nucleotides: TGTGCCAGCAGCTCCGGGACTAGCGGGTACAATGAGCAGTTCTTC. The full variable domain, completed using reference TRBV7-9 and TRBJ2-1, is DTGVSQNPRHKITKRGQNVTFRCDPISEHNRLYWYRQTLGQGPEFLTYFQNEAQLEKSRLLSDRFSAERPKGSFSTLEIQRTEQGDSAMYLCASSSGTSGYNEQFFGPGTRLTVL.